The sequence of this T cell receptor (beta chain) was determined in a study of response to subunit inactivated influenza vaccine. From the RT-PCR reads, TCRdb called clonotypes with MiXCR, one entry per CDR3 protein. The sample comprises some 480,000 distinct CDR3 sequences, approximately 10% of which are singletons, and 12% rests with the top ten. A few counts support this clonotype. CDR1 and CDR2 (germline): MNHNS, SASEGT. This CDR3 region has 16 residues. Trimming at V came to 6 bases and at J to 4 bases, leaving 12 bases not matched to a gene. The rearrangement joins TRBV6-1 to TRBJ1-2; 9 bases fit TRBD1. The sequenced sample was PBMCs from blood, obtained more than 35 days after vaccination. The source is a man aged 50 to 59 who received an inactivated influenza vaccine. The CDR3 region is CASRSGTGKDLYGYTF. CDR3 DNA: TGTGCCAGCAGATCCGGGACAGGGAAGGACCTCTATGGCTACACCTTC.